This TCR beta chain was identified in a study of blood T cell repertoires in COVID-19. As for the study in general: COVID-19 samples from acute and convalescent phases originated in the United States, Italy and Spain. T cells, B-cell-depleted T cells, or PBMCs provided the cDNA or gDNA that served as material.

The V gene lost 4 bases and the J gene lost 0 bases, with 16 bases spanning the gap. The CDR3 sequence is 16 residues long. CDR1 is SGHRS and CDR2 is YFSETQ in the germline V gene. Profiling relied on immunoSEQ multiplex PCR, and the TCRdb table lists in-frame clones only, not all of them. The sample includes about 65,000 clones, roughly 77% of them seen just once. The sequenced sample consisted of peripheral blood. This chain connects TRBV5-1 to TRBJ1-2; D perhaps matches TRBD1 (6 bases). The TCR sequence derives from a man older than 75 with acute or convalescent COVID-19. CDR3 bases: TGCGCCAGCAGCCTGGCTCGGCAGGGGACTAACTATGGCTACACCTTC. Protein: CASSLARQGTNYGYTF.